The present T cell receptor beta chain was sequenced within a study of shared T cell receptors in the human thymus. Using immunoSEQ multiplex PCR, the repertoire was profiled, and TCRdb retains in-frame clones only, with some absent. The table records approximately 660,000 clones, approximately 90% of them present only once. Trimming cost V 4 bases and J 2 bases; bases outside gene matches: 9. Germline CDR1 reads GTSNPN; CDR2 reads SVGIG (reference sequence). The CDR3 runs to 16 residues. These data also formed part of another study, on human thymus T cells. That publication notes: Donation was from healthy Finnish infants who were having corrective surgery that addressed congenital heart defects. Resections from corrective heart surgery supplied the thymus tissue. Unrelated individuals had highly overlapping thymic repertoires, as reported in related research.

This clonotype was obtained from a boy under two years old with a congenital heart defect. V gene TRBV30 combines with J gene TRBJ1-2; the match to TRBD1 covers 11 bases. Sequenced input: thymocytes. The CDR3 is CAWKRTGGVPNYGYTF. The CDR3 coding sequence is TGTGCCTGGAAACGGACAGGGGGCGTCCCGAACTATGGCTACACCTTC. The entire variable domain, with the rest obtained from reference TRBV30 and TRBJ1-2, is as follows: SQTIHQWPATLVQPVGSPLSLECTVEGTSNPNLYWYRQAAGRGLQLLFYSVGIGQISSEVPQNLSASRPQDRQFILSSKKLLLSDSGFYLCAWKRTGGVPNYGYTFGSGTRLTVV.